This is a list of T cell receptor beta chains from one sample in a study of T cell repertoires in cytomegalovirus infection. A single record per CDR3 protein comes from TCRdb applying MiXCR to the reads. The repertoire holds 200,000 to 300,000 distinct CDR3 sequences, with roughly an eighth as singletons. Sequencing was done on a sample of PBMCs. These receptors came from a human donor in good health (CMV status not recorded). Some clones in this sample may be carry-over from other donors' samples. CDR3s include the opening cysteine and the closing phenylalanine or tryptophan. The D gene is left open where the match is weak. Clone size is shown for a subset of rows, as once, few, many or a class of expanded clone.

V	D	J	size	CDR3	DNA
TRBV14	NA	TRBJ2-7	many	CASSQVTGFSYEQYF	TGTGCCAGCAGCCAAGTAACGGGGTTCTCCTACGAGCAGTACTTC
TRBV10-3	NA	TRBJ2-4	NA	CASGTHQAKNIQYF	TGTGCCTCAGGGACGCATCAAGCCAAAAACATTCAGTACTTC
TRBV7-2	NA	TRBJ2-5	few	CASKTGAGETQYF	TGTGCCAGCAAAACGGGGGCGGGAGAGACCCAGTACTTC
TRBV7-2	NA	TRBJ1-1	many	CASSLAPAAREAFF	TGTGCCAGCAGCTTAGCGCCGGCAGCCCGTGAAGCTTTCTTT
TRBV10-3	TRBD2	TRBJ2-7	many	CAIRGTSGSYEQYF	TGTGCCATCAGGGGGACTAGCGGCTCCTACGAGCAGTACTTC
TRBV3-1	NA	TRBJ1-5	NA	CASSQDPRQPQHF	TGTGCCAGCAGCCAAGATCCACGTCAGCCCCAGCATTTT
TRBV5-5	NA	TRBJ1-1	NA	CASSSRGWEGNTEAFF	TGTGCCAGCAGCTCTCGAGGATGGGAGGGAAACACTGAAGCTTTCTTT
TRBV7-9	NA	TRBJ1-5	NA	CASSLDRGAKQPQHF	TGTGCCAGCAGCTTAGATCGGGGGGCAAAGCAGCCCCAGCATTTT
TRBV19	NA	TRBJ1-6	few	CASTAVGVSNSPLHF	TGTGCCAGTACCGCCGTGGGGGTCTCTAATTCACCCCTCCACTTT
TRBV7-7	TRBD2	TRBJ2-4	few	CASSQREDENIQYF	TGTGCCAGCAGCCAGCGGGAGGATGAAAACATTCAGTACTTC
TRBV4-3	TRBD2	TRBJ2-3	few	CASSPGTSGGATDTQYF	TGCGCCAGCAGCCCCGGGACTAGCGGGGGGGCAACAGATACGCAGTATTTT
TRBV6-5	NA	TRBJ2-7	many	CASSVQGGYEQYF	TGTGCCAGCAGTGTACAGGGGGGGTACGAGCAGTACTTC
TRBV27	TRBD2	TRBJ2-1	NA	CASSARPSGNEQFF	TGTGCCAGCAGTGCCCGCCCTAGCGGCAATGAGCAGTTCTTC